This is a list of T cell receptor beta chains from one sample in a study of blood T cell repertoires in COVID-19. Assay: immunoSEQ multiplex PCR; the TCRdb copy retains only in-frame clones and omits some. The table shows 55,000 to 75,000 clones, with more than 70% occurring only once. What was sequenced was peripheral blood. These receptors all stem from a man aged 50-59 years with acute or convalescent COVID-19. CDR3s include the opening cysteine and the closing phenylalanine or tryptophan. D genes are given only for firm matches. Expanded clones are given a class, and other clones once, few, many or no size at all.

>TRBV30|TRBD2|16|TRBJ2-2|-
TGTGCCTGGGGGGGACTAGCGGGGGCGAACACCGGGGAGCTGTTTTTT
CAWGGLAGANTGELFF
>TRBV11-3|-|15|TRBJ2-2|medium-sized
TGTGCCAGCAGCTCGTACAGGATTAACACCGGGGAGCTGTTTTTT
CASSSYRINTGELFF
>TRBV29-1|TRBD1|16|TRBJ1-2|-
TGCAGCGTTGGGTTGGGACAGTCGCGGAAAAACTATGGCTACACCTTC
CSVGLGQSRKNYGYTF
>TRBV6-5|TRBD1|14|TRBJ2-7|once
TGTGCCAGCCGACCCCGACGGACAGGCTACGAGCAGTACTTC
CASRPRRTGYEQYF
>TRBV18|-|15|TRBJ1-3|-
TGTGCCAGCTCACCAGACAAATCCTCTGGAAACACCATATATTTT
CASSPDKSSGNTIYF
>TRBV20-1|TRBD1|11|TRBJ1-4|-
TGCAGTGCGGTGGGACAGGGCAAACTGTTTTTT
CSAVGQGKLFF
>TRBV16|-|14|TRBJ1-6|-
TGTGCCAGCAGCCAGCAGGGTCAGCGTTCACCCCTCCACTTT
CASSQQGQRSPLHF
>TRBV19|TRBD1|16|TRBJ2-7|-
TGTGCCAGTAGTTCTGGGACCGGGACAGGGGAAAAGGTGCAGTACTTC
CASSSGTGTGEKVQYF
>TRBV20-1|-|13|TRBJ1-3|-
TGCAGTGCTAGTGTTCTGTCTGGAAACACCATATATTTT
CSASVLSGNTIYF
>TRBV6-5|-|11|TRBJ2-3|-
TGTGCCAGCAGTCCAGGGGTCACGCAGTATTTT
CASSPGVTQYF
>TRBV29-1|TRBD1|14|TRBJ2-1|-
TGCAGCGTTGACGGGGACAGGGGGCTTGATGAGCAGTTCTTC
CSVDGDRGLDEQFF
>TRBV5-1|TRBD2|14|TRBJ2-5|-
TGCGCCAGCAGCTTAGGACTAGACCAAGAGACCCAGTACTTC
CASSLGLDQETQYF
>TRBV5-5|-|14|TRBJ2-1|-
TGTGCCAGCAGCTTGGGGCCCAGGGGTAGTGAGCAGTTCTTC
CASSLGPRGSEQFF
>TRBV9|TRBD2|16|TRBJ2-3|-
TGTGCCAGCAGCGTAGAAGGGACTAGGTTCCCAGATACGCAGTATTTT
CASSVEGTRFPDTQYF
>TRBV10-1|TRBD2|14|TRBJ2-7|-
TGCGCCAGCAGCGTGTGGGCTAGCGGCTACGAGCAGTACTTC
CASSVWASGYEQYF
>TRBV12-3/TRBV12-4|TRBD2|13|TRBJ2-1|-
TGTGCCAGCAGCCTCGGACTAGGCGTTGAGCAGTTCTTC
CASSLGLGVEQFF
>TRBV27|TRBD1|16|TRBJ1-5|-
TGTGCCAGCAGGCCTGGACAGGGCTGGGAGAATCAGCCCCAGCATTTT
CASRPGQGWENQPQHF
>TRBV7-9|-|12|TRBJ2-7|-
TGTGCCAGCAGCACAGGCATTAACGAGCAGTACTTC
CASSTGINEQYF
>TRBV27|TRBD1|17|TRBJ2-3|-
TGTGCCAGCAGTCCACTCGACAGGGCCCCAAGCACAGATACGCAGTATTTT
CASSPLDRAPSTDTQYF
>TRBV7-3|TRBD1|16|TRBJ1-6|-
TGTGCCAGCAGCTCGACAGGGGGCTCCGGGAATTCACCCCTCCACTTT
CASSSTGGSGNSPLHF
>TRBV5-6|TRBD1|14|TRBJ1-2|-
TGTGCCAGCAGCTTGGGGCAGGGGGCTTATGGCTACACCTTC
CASSLGQGAYGYTF
>TRBV9|-|17|TRBJ2-2|-
TGTGCCAGCAGCGTAGCAGTCACAAGTGCGAACACCGGGGAGCTGTTTTTT
CASSVAVTSANTGELFF
>TRBV9|TRBD2|13|TRBJ2-1|-
TGTGCCAGCAGCTCAAGCGGGATCAATGAGCAGTTCTTC
CASSSSGINEQFF
>TRBV29-1|TRBD1|13|TRBJ2-7|once
TGCAGCGTTTACGGGACAGGGACGCCCGAGCAGTACTTC
CSVYGTGTPEQYF
>TRBV28|-|14|TRBJ2-7|-
TGTGCCAGCAGGCAGGAGGGGGCAGTATACGAGCAGTACTTC
CASRQEGAVYEQYF
>TRBV6-2/TRBV6-3|-|17|TRBJ1-5|-
TGTGCCAGCAGCCCGCGCAAGGGGCGATATAGCAATCAGCCCCAGCATTTT
CASSPRKGRYSNQPQHF
>TRBV7-8|-|15|TRBJ1-1|few
TGTGCCAGCAGCTTAGAGTGGACAGAGAACACTGAAGCTTTCTTT
CASSLEWTENTEAFF
>TRBV5-1|TRBD2|13|TRBJ2-7|-
TGCGCCAGCAGCCTGGCGGGAGTGTACGAGCAGTACTTC
CASSLAGVYEQYF
>TRBV10-1|TRBD1|13|TRBJ1-3|-
TGCGCCACGAAGAGGGGGCAAGGAAACACCATATATTTT
CATKRGQGNTIYF
>TRBV6-5|-|14|TRBJ1-2|-
TGTGCCGTCCTTGAGGAGGACAGTAACTATGGCTACACCTTC
CAVLEEDSNYGYTF
>TRBV27|TRBD2|14|TRBJ2-2|-
TGTGCCAGCAGTTTAGCGGGAGACACCGGGGAGCTGTTTTTT
CASSLAGDTGELFF
>TRBV5-6|TRBD1|16|TRBJ2-7|-
TGTGCCAGCAGCGCTTACCGGGACAGGGGAACCTACGAGCAGTACTTC
CASSAYRDRGTYEQYF
>TRBV28|TRBD2|15|TRBJ2-1|-
TGTGCCAGCAGTTGGGAGCGGGAGGGCCCAAATGAGCAGTTCTTC
CASSWEREGPNEQFF
>TRBV18|TRBD1|16|TRBJ1-1|-
TGTGCCAGCTCCTCGTACGGGACAGGGATCTCCACTGAAGCTTTCTTT
CASSSYGTGISTEAFF
>TRBV19|-|18|TRBJ2-3|once
TGTGCCAGTAGTTTACAGCGGGCCCCCTTGGGCGGCACAGATACGCAGTATTTT
CASSLQRAPLGGTDTQYF
>TRBV3-1/TRBV3-2|TRBD2|16|TRBJ2-1|-
TGTGCCAGCAGCCAAGCTCCTAGCGGGGCCTACAATGAGCAGTTCTTC
CASSQAPSGAYNEQFF
>TRBV7-9|-|17|TRBJ2-1|few
TGTGCCAGCAGCCAACCCACCGCAGGGCCTAACCAGGATGAGCAGTTCTTC
CASSQPTAGPNQDEQFF
>TRBV5-4|TRBD1|16|TRBJ2-1|few
TGTGCCAGCAGCTTGAAAATCGGACAGGGGGTAAATGAGCAGTTCTTC
CASSLKIGQGVNEQFF
>TRBV6-5|TRBD1|14|TRBJ1-6|-
TGTGCCAGCGGGCGGACAGGGCCCAATTCACCCCTCCACTTT
CASGRTGPNSPLHF
>TRBV5-1|-|11|TRBJ2-1|-
TGCGCCAGCAGCTTCGGGACAGAGCAGTTCTTC
CASSFGTEQFF
>TRBV25-1|-|14|TRBJ1-6|-
TGTGCCAGTAGTGGGGGCCGTGATGCTTCACCCCTCCACTTT
CASSGGRDASPLHF
>TRBV5-1|TRBD2|16|TRBJ2-1|-
TGCGCCAGCAGCTTGGCTGCGGGGGGCTCCTACAATGAGCAGTTCTTC
CASSLAAGGSYNEQFF